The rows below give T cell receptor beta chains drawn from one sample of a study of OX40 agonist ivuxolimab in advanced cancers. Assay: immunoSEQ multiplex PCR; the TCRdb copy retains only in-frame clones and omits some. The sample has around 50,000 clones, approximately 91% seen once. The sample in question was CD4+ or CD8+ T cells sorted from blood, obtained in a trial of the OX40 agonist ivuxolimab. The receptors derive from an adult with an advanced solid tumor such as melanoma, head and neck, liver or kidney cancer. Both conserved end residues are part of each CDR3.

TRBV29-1 CSVSQGDTQYF
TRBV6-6 CASSYGQGDYEQYF
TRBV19 CASSLATNTEAFF
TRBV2 CASKREQGNIQYF
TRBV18 CASSPNTEAFF
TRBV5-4 CASRLYGQGIDEQFF
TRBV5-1 CASSLGQPTYEQYF
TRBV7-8 CASSPYTFTRGNTIYF
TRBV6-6 CASSSLVEPQHF
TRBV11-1 CASSLEFGSSGSYEQYF
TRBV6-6 CASSYSGGGRSYEQYF
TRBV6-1 CASSAVAAGNEQYF
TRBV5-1 CASSLGTGANYGYTF
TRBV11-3 CASSPSSGRGETQYF
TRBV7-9 CASYRGQGDTQYF
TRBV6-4 CAKKGGRSHYYEQYF
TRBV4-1 CASSHPPTSGLYNEQFF
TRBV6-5 CASTAGAREGEQYF
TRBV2 CASSGGQGYEQYF
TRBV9 CASSVEGLAGVNEQFF
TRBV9 CASSVSSRGEQYF
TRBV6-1 CAREDTDTQYF
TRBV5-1 CASSLIQGIGGANVLTF
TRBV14 CASSQVIGHEQFF
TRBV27 CASSLYGSGRPSYEQYF
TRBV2 CASIRRLASETQYF
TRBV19 CASSIMLTGPTSTDTQYF
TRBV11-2 CASSPGLAGGKEQFF
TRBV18 CASSQIRDRVSDTQYF
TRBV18 CASSTSGNSGNTIYF
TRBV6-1 CASITPGQRAYEQYF
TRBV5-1 CASSLDRGYEQYF
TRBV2 CASSTTRADTQYF
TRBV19 CASSAQGVGQPQHF
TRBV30 CAWGYGYTF
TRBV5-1 CASSQDGYSNQPQHF
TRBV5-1 CASRRQGDGYTF
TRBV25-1 CASIMYGGTEAFF
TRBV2 CASSEAGNANEKLFF
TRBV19 CASSGQGAHISEQFF
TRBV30 CAWSVVGGYQETQYF
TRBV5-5 CASSSQSSEGTKNIQYF
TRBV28 CASSLGQPGVQPQHF
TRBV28 CANSPAGVPDTQYF
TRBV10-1 CASSESGSGSYEQYF
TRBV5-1 CASSLAAGGSGELFF
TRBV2 CASSEQGMNEQFF
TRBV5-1 CASYSSMNTEAFF
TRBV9 CASSVEGSGGNTIYF
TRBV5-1 CASAHTISTDTQYF
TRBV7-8 CASSSGPRRGNQPQHF
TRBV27 CASSLYTGGNTEAFF
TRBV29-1 CSVPANIGQGSWDEQFF
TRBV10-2 CASSSAGHIAEAFF
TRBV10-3 CAISTTGVNYGYTF
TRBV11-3 CASSLGGPGVKTQYF
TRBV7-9 CASSPGVSGRLGSYEQYF
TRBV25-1 CASSELRGGVYEQYF
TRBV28 CASSLLGRAFF